A single sample is the source of the 26 T cell receptor beta chains below, sequenced in a study of read filtering for tumor transcriptome and immune sequencing. Molecular barcoded adaptors covering alpha/delta and beta/gamma chains were used on 400 to 450 ng RNA. TCRdb re-called the reads through MiXCR, storing one row per CDR3 protein. This table has 100,000 to 150,000 distinct CDR3 sequences, around 14% appearing once. The source material was a population of CD138-negative cells sorted from bone marrow. Every receptor here comes from a donor at least 40 years old with multiple myeloma.

This clonotype has a handful of counts. The chain joins TRBV20-1 to TRBJ1-1; 8 bases are shared with TRBD1. The germline gives CDR1 DFQATT, CDR2 SNEGSKA (reference sequence). After removal of 2 bases from V and 7 bases from J, the junction contained 3 bases not matched to a gene. The length of the CDR3 is 12 residues. The CDR3: CSARRQGSEAFF. CDR3 coding DNA: TGCAGTGCTAGAAGACAGGGGAGTGAAGCTTTCTTT.

This clonotype was counted ten times or more. The J gene is TRBJ1-2, the V gene TRBV7-9; D is undetermined. The CDR3 has 16 amino acids. V shed 1 base and J shed 4 bases, with 16 bases lying between them. Germline CDR1 SEHNR, CDR2 FQNEAQ (reference sequence). CDR3 residues: CASSLVGPGPIYGYTF. Here the CDR3 DNA reads TGTGCCAGCAGCTTAGTAGGTCCAGGTCCCATCTATGGCTACACCTTC.

This clonotype was seen at least ten times. The chain uses TRBV29-1 and TRBJ2-3; TRBD1 matches 9 bases. J lost 5 bases, V lost 7 bases, and 13 bases had no gene match. The CDR3 spans 15 residues. CDR1 and CDR2 (germline): SQVTM, ANQGSEA. Here the CDR3 DNA reads TGCAGCGCCGGCCGGCGGACAGGGGTTGGAGATACGCAGTATTTT. This codes for CSAGRRTGVGDTQYF.

Only a few counts were recorded for this clonotype. The CDR3 region is CSVARGMGEQYF. CDR3 bases: TGCAGCGTTGCGAGGGGGATGGGCGAGCAGTACTTC. The rearrangement uses TRBV29-1 and TRBJ2-7, with a tentative D call TRBD1 (6 bases). From germline, CDR1 is SQVTM and CDR2 ANQGSEA. Trimming shortened V by 4 bases and J by 6 bases, and 13 bases separated the two germline ends. The CDR3 is made up of 12 amino acids.

This clonotype has ten or more counts. In nucleotides, the CDR3 is TGCAGCGTTGACGGGCCTAGCGGAGCTAGCACAGATACGCAGTATTTT. This codes for CSVDGPSGASTDTQYF. The chain carries TRBV29-1 and TRBJ2-3, with 7 bases aligning to TRBD2. The CDR3 has 16 amino acids. Germline V gene sequence: CDR1 SQVTM, CDR2 ANQGSEA. V was pared by 3 bases and J by 0 bases, with 9 bases of the junction left unmatched.

This clonotype was counted at least ten times. V and J are TRBV20-1 and TRBJ2-7, with D unclear. The CDR3 is 11 amino acids. The germline V gene has CDR1 DFQATT and CDR2 SNEGSKA (reference sequence). V lost 3 bases and J lost 1, with 4 bases in between. The CDR3: CSARLSYEQYF. CDR3 nucleotides: TGCAGTGCTAGGCTGTCCTACGAGCAGTACTTC.

This clonotype was counted at least ten times. The V call is TRBV6-2 or TRBV6-3, the J call TRBJ1-1; D not resolved. V was cut by 2 bases and J by 5 bases, with 9 bases left in between. Germline assignment: CDR1 MNHEY and CDR2 SVGEGT. The CDR3 covers 13 residues. CDR3 region: CASSYGGGTEAFF. CDR3 nucleotide sequence: TGTGCCAGCAGTTACGGAGGTGGAACTGAAGCTTTCTTT.

This clonotype was detected many times. The chain links TRBV20-1 to TRBJ2-1; 7 bases match TRBD2. Looked up from germline, CDR1 is DFQATT and CDR2 is SNEGSKA (reference sequence). The CDR3 runs to 15 residues. V lost 5 bases and J lost 4; bases outside the gene matches: 11. The CDR3 sequence is CSAYRPGLQYNEQFF. The CDR3 DNA sequence: TGCAGTGCTTACAGGCCGGGACTACAATACAATGAGCAGTTCTTC.

This clonotype was picked up many times. The rearrangement uses TRBV2 and TRBJ2-5; 8 nucleotides agree with TRBD1. The CDR3 has 13 amino acids. J was trimmed by 4 bases and V by 4 bases; bases with no gene match: 2. The germline V gene encodes CDR1 SNHLY and CDR2 FYNNEI. CDR3 bases: TGTGCCAGCAGTGCCGACAGGGGAGAGACCCAGTACTTC. It encodes CASSADRGETQYF.

This clonotype was observed at least ten times. V usage is TRBV21-1 and J usage is TRBJ2-1; the table names TRBD2, a call not compared with the DNA. TRBV21-1 represents a pseudogene. The CDR3 consists of 13 residues. The CDR3 here is CASARTKYNEQFF. CDR3 DNA sequence: TGTGCCAGCGCTAGGACTAAATACAATGAGCAGTTCTTC.

There are many counts of this clonotype. The genes are TRBV6-5 and TRBJ2-7; D call uncertain. The V gene lost 6 bases and the J gene lost 3 bases, with 18 bases spanning the gap. This CDR3 comprises 15 residues. Germline V gene lookup returns CDR1 MNHEY and CDR2 SVGAGI. CDR3 DNA: TGTGCCAGCAGCCCCGGTCGTTCAAAACACTACGAGCAGTACTTC. It yields the protein CASSPGRSKHYEQYF.

In this sample, this clonotype turned up many times. The chain has TRBV29-1 and TRBJ2-1; 9 bases align to TRBD2. The CDR3 has 14 amino acids. Looked up from germline, CDR1 is SQVTM and CDR2 is ANQGSEA. Trimming took 6 bases from V and 7 from J; bases not matched to a gene: 10. CDR3 protein: CSVRLAELYNEQFF. The CDR3 DNA sequence: TGCAGCGTCCGACTAGCGGAGCTTTATAATGAGCAGTTCTTC.

This clonotype was observed at least ten times. This chain joins TRBV6-2 or TRBV6-3 and TRBJ2-1, with 7 nucleotides matching TRBD1. Losses at the gene ends were 8 bases for V and 2 bases for J; bases not matched to a gene: 9. CDR1 is MNHEY and CDR2 is SVGEGT in the germline V gene. This CDR3 has 15 residues. DNA of the CDR3: TGTGCCAGCCGGATTCAGGGGGTCCCCTACAATGAGCAGTTCTTC. Its protein is CASRIQGVPYNEQFF.

In this sample, this clonotype turned up many times. V is TRBV20-1 and J is TRBJ2-3, with D unresolved. This CDR3 contains 12 residues. CDR1 DFQATT and CDR2 SNEGSKA come from the germline V gene (reference sequence). The V and J ends lost 3 bases and 0 bases respectively, with 4 bases between them. The CDR3 reads CSARWSTDTQYF. Written as DNA, the CDR3 is TGCAGTGCTAGGTGGAGCACAGATACGCAGTATTTT.

In the case of this clonotype: This may be a read error, as it is one base from a much larger clone. This chain connects TRBV5-1 to TRBJ1-5; 7 bases align to TRBD1. Unmatched junction bases numbered 13, after V lost 9 bases and J lost 4 bases. The germline CDR1 and CDR2 sequences are SGHRS and YFSETQ. The CDR3 is 15 amino acids. CDR3 sequence reads: CAISPTGAWNQPQHF. CDR3 in DNA: TGCGCCATCAGTCCAACAGGGGCTTGGAATCAGCCCCAGCATTTT.

At least ten counts were recorded for this clonotype. The V gene is TRBV29-1, the J gene TRBJ2-1, with D perhaps TRBD1 (5 bases). Germline V gene sequence: CDR1 SQVTM, CDR2 ANQGSEA. The CDR3 has 13 amino acids. The CDR3 DNA reads TGCAGTGCAGGGTGGAGCTCCTACAATGAGCAGTTCTTC. Translated, it gives CSAGWSSYNEQFF.

In this sample, this clonotype turned up many times. The chain carries TRBV10-3 and TRBJ1-5; weak D call: TRBD1 (5 bases). Trimming cost V 4 bases and J 5 bases, with 12 bases left between them. CDR3 length equals 14 residues. The V gene's germline CDR1 is ENHRY and CDR2 SYGVKD. CDR3 coding DNA: TGTGCCATCAGTGTTGGACAACTCGATCAGCCCCAGCATTTT. This gives the protein CAISVGQLDQPQHF.

The V call is TRBV29-1, the J call TRBJ2-7; 10 bases are a match to TRBD1. Per the germline V gene, CDR1 is SQVTM and CDR2 is ANQGSEA. This CDR3 comprises 13 residues. Trimming removed 6 bases from V and 3 bases from J; junction bases left unmatched: 5. CDR3 nucleotide sequence: TGCAGCGTCCATGGACAGGGGGGCTACGAGCAGTACTTC. This codes for CSVHGQGGYEQYF.

This clonotype was seen at least ten times. The J gene is TRBJ2-1, the V gene TRBV12-3 or TRBV12-4; the match to TRBD2 covers 13 bases. The junction had 2 bases not matched to a gene; V was cut back by 7 bases and J by 5 bases. The CDR3 consists of 14 residues. CDR3 DNA sequence: TGTGCCAGCAACGGACTAGCGGGGGACAATGAGCAGTTCTTC. Its protein product is CASNGLAGDNEQFF.

This clonotype has at least ten counts. V gene TRBV7-2 combines with J gene TRBJ1-5; tentatively, D is TRBD1 (5 bases). The germline V gene encodes CDR1 SGHTA and CDR2 FQGNSA. The CDR3 length is 15 residues. The V and J ends lost 1 base and 0 bases respectively, with 7 bases between them. The CDR3 DNA reads as TGTGCCAGCAGCTTAGATGGGGGTAGCAATCAGCCCCAGCATTTT. It yields the protein CASSLDGGSNQPQHF.

This clonotype was seen at least ten times. This chain connects TRBV19 to TRBJ2-1; possible D gene TRBD1, 6 bases. CDR1 and CDR2 (germline): LNHDA, SQIVND (reference sequence). Trimming removed 3 bases from V and 6 bases from J, with 21 bases in between. This CDR3 is built from 17 residues. CDR3 bases: TGTGCCAGTAGTATGGCCAGGGGTCTGGGCGACGGCAATGAGCAGTTCTTC. Its translation is CASSMARGLGDGNEQFF.

There are many counts of this clonotype. This chain uses TRBV12-3 or TRBV12-4 with TRBJ2-2; 11 nucleotides agree with TRBD2. The CDR3 length is 17 residues. The ends lost 4 bases at V and 4 bases at J; junction bases unmatched: 8. CDR3 sequence: CASSYSGGAYSTGELFF. In nucleotides, the CDR3 is TGTGCCAGCAGTTATAGCGGGGGGGCCTATAGCACCGGGGAGCTGTTTTTT.

This clonotype was seen many times. V is TRBV19 and J is TRBJ1-2; TRBD1 agrees at 12 bases. CDR3 length equals 14 residues. CDR1 LNHDA and CDR2 SQIVND come from the germline V gene (reference sequence). After removal of 7 bases from V and 2 bases from J, the junction contained 2 bases not matched to a gene. The CDR3 DNA follows: TGTGCCAGTATGGGGACAGGGGGCAACTATGGCTACACCTTC. It specifies CASMGTGGNYGYTF. The variable domain in full, with the rest retrieved from reference TRBV19 and TRBJ1-2, is DGGITQSPKYLFRKEGQNVTLSCEQNLNHDAMYWYRQDPGQGLRLIYYSQIVNDFQKGDIAEGYSVSREKKESFPLTVTSAQKNPTAFYLCASMGTGGNYGYTFGSGTRLTVV.

This clonotype was seen many times. V and J are TRBV7-2 and TRBJ1-1, with D perhaps TRBD1 (6 bases). The V end lost 1 base, the J end lost 5 bases, and 14 bases lay between the germline ends. The length of the CDR3 is 15 residues. Germline V CDR1 and CDR2: SGHTA, FQGNSA. CDR3 DNA sequence: TGTGCCAGCAGCTTAGAAGCAGGGGCCCGGACTGAAGCTTTCTTT. This gives the protein CASSLEAGARTEAFF.

Concerning this clonotype itself: A single base separates this from a much larger clone, so it may be a read error. This sequence joins TRBV21-1 and TRBJ2-5. TRBV21-1 counts as a pseudogene. CDR3 length: 12 amino acids. The CDR3 coding sequence is TGTGCCAGCCTGACAAGGTATGCGACCCAGTACTTC. Residues: CASLTRYATQYF.

This clonotype came up many times. CDR3 loop: CASSLGVLTGELFF. DNA for the CDR3: TGTGCCAGCAGCTTAGGAGTCCTGACCGGGGAGCTGTTTTTT. The chain has TRBV11-2 and TRBJ2-2; the D is unclear. The germline V gene encodes CDR1 SGHAT and CDR2 FQNNGV. V shed 1 base and J shed 5 bases, with 8 bases lying between them. The CDR3 runs to 14 residues.